One and the same sample provided the 29 T cell receptor beta chains below, sequenced in a study of T cell clonality in common variable immunodeficiency. Profiled with immunoSEQ multiplex PCR; TCRdb holds only in-frame clones, not every one. The repertoire consists of tens of thousands of clones, none detected only once. Specimen: peripheral blood mononuclear cells. The receptors here all came from a person between 18 and 75 years old in good health.

The table lists this clone with many counts. The read halts 3 residues ahead of the CDR3 end, with the missing end drawn from the germline J gene. J is TRBJ2-7 and V is TRBV19, with 7 bases identical to TRBD1. The CDR3 has 15 residues. V was pared by 5 bases and J by 0 bases, with 7 bases of the junction left unmatched. CDR1 LNHDA and CDR2 SQIVND come from the germline V gene (reference sequence). Here the CDR3 reads CASSSPTGSSYEQYF. The covered CDR3 bases are TGTGCCAGTAGTTCACCGACAGGGAGCTCCTACGAG.

In its sample, this clone was seen many times. The read terminates 3 residues ahead of where the CDR3 ends, so the germline J gene completes it. The chain combines TRBV3-1 (or the pseudogene TRBV3-2) with TRBJ2-1, with TRBD2 matching 8 bases. The CDR3 runs to 15 residues. Germline V gene sequence: CDR1 LGHDT, CDR2 YNNKEL (reference sequence). The trim removed 0 bases at V and 7 bases at J, leaving 5 bases unmatched. Incomplete CDR3 DNA: TGTGCCAGCAGCCAAGATCGAGCGGGAGTTAATGAG. Amino acid sequence: CASSQDRAGVNE. The full CDR3 protein is CASSQDRAGVNEQFF.

This clone was seen many times. The read comes to an end 3 residues before the CDR3 does, leaving the germline J gene to fill in the end. J is TRBJ2-5 and V is TRBV5-6; D perhaps matches TRBD2 (5 bases). Germline CDR1 is SGHDT and CDR2 is YYEEEE. Between the trimmed V and J ends, which lost 0 bases and 7 bases, there was a span of 16 bases. CDR3 length: 15 residues. The CDR3 is CASSLATRSHGTQYF. The part of the CDR3 DNA that was read is TGTGCCAGCAGCTTGGCCACTAGATCCCATGGGACC.

The sample holds a few counts of this clone. The CDR3 end is not reached by the read, which stops 3 residues before it; the germline J gene fills it in. The J gene is TRBJ1-1, the V gene TRBV19; 12 bases agree with TRBD1. This CDR3 contains 18 residues. Germline CDR1 LNHDA, CDR2 SQIVND (reference sequence). The CDR3 DNA, read in part, is TGTGCCAGTAGTCCCTTATCCCCCGGGACAGGGGGCGCAGATACG. Encoded protein: CASSPLSPGTGGADT. The whole CDR3 protein reads CASSPLSPGTGGADTAFF.

This clone was seen repeatedly, ten times or more. Coverage ceases 3 residues before the CDR3 finishes, and the germline J gene fills in the end. The chain couples TRBV9 to TRBJ2-3; 10 bases are a match to TRBD2. Germline V gene data show CDR1 as SGDLS and CDR2 as YYNGEE. V lost 5 bases and J lost 1; bases outside the gene matches: 1. The CDR3 sequence is 14 residues long. The sequenced CDR3 bases are TGTGCCAGCAGTCTAGCGGGAGGCACAGATACG. The encoded protein is CASSLAGGTDT. The entire CDR3 is CASSLAGGTDTQYF.

In its sample, this clone was seen a few times. The read is 3 residues too short to cover the CDR3 end, so that end is filled in from the germline J gene. This sample also contains other DNA sequences that code for the same CDR3. The chain has TRBV13 and TRBJ1-5; D is undetermined. Germline assignment: CDR1 PRHDT and CDR2 FYEKMQ (reference sequence). Trimming removed 2 bases at V and 1 base at J, with 9 bases between. There are 15 residues in the CDR3. The CDR3 DNA, read in part, is TGTGCCAGCAGCTTACGGCGGGGAAGCAATCAGCCC. It translates to CASSLRRGSNQP. The CDR3, in full, reads CASSLRRGSNQPQHF. The full variable domain, with the rest looked up from reference TRBV13 and TRBJ1-5, is AAGVIQSPRHLIKEKRETATLKCYPIPRHDTVYWYQQGPGQDPQFLISFYEKMQSDKGSIPDRFSAQQFSDYHSELNMSSLELGDSALYFCASSLRRGSNQPQHFGDGTRLSIL.

This clone was seen many times. The read stops 3 residues short of the end of the CDR3; the missing end is completed from the germline J gene. V and J are TRBV28 and TRBJ2-1; TRBD2 agrees at 8 bases. CDR1 MDHEN and CDR2 SYDVKM come from the germline V gene. V lost 5 bases, J lost 4 bases, and 10 bases stayed unmatched. The CDR3 spans 16 residues. Here the CDR3 reads CASSIASSGLYNEQFF. CDR3 DNA (partial): TGTGCCAGCAGTATCGCGTCTAGCGGGCTATACAATGAG.

This clone was observed a few times. The read stops 3 residues short of the end of the CDR3; the missing end is completed from the germline J gene. The chain uses TRBV7-2 and TRBJ1-5; maybe TRBD1 (6 bases). The CDR3 sequence is 15 residues long. Germline V gives CDR1 SGHTA, CDR2 FQGNSA. V shed 4 bases and J shed 3 bases, with 13 bases lying between them. The CDR3 is CASSSSGVYNQPQHF. The CDR3 DNA, read in part, is TGTGCCAGCAGCTCGTCAGGGGTGTACAATCAGCCC.

Many counts were recorded for this clone. Read sequence stops 3 residues before the CDR3 end, and the germline J gene provides the missing end. The chain links TRBV30 to TRBJ2-5; tentatively, D is TRBD2 (5 bases). The germline V gene encodes CDR1 GTSNPN and CDR2 SVGIG (reference sequence). The V and J ends lost 5 bases and 3 bases respectively, with 10 bases between them. The CDR3 extends over 12 amino acids. The sequenced CDR3 bases are TGTGCCTGGGAGAGGCGGGAAGAGACC. This gives the protein CAWERREET. The CDR3 reads in full as CAWERREETQYF.

This clone has ten or more counts. The CDR3 is cut off 3 residues early in the read; its end comes from the germline J gene. The chain uses TRBV7-8 and TRBJ2-1; 8 bases line up with TRBD2. CDR3 length equals 17 residues. Germline V gene sequence: CDR1 SGHVS, CDR2 FQNEAQ. V lost 5 bases and J lost 0; bases outside the gene matches: 9. CDR3 DNA (partial): TGTGCCAGCAGCGAAAATAGCGGGACTTTCTCCTACAATGAG. Translated: CASSENSGTFSYNE. The full CDR3 protein is CASSENSGTFSYNEQFF.

This clone appeared many times. The read ends 3 residues before the CDR3 terminus; that terminus is restored from the germline J gene. The chain has TRBV18 and TRBJ2-3; 7 bases map to TRBD1. With V trimmed by 3 bases and J by 0 bases, 3 bases remained unmatched. The CDR3 is made up of 15 amino acids. CDR1 is KGHSH, CDR2 LQKENI, per germline. CDR3 DNA, as far as it was read: TGTGCCAGCTCACCTCTGACAGGGAGCACAGATACG. This encodes CASSPLTGSTDT. The full-length CDR3 reads as CASSPLTGSTDTQYF.

This clone has a count of ten or more. The read terminates 3 residues ahead of where the CDR3 ends, so the germline J gene completes it. V usage is TRBV28 and J usage is TRBJ2-7; 9 nucleotides align to TRBD1. The CDR3 has 14 residues. Germline CDR1 MDHEN, CDR2 SYDVKM. Unmatched junction bases numbered 8, after V lost 7 bases and J lost 4 bases. The CDR3 DNA, read in part, is TGTGCCAGCACTCCGGGACAGGGTATGTACGAG. Translation: CASTPGQGMYE. In full, the CDR3 reads CASTPGQGMYEQYF.

In its sample, this clone was seen many times. The read gets to within 3 residues of the CDR3 end, and the germline J gene fills in the rest. The chain carries TRBV7-2 and TRBJ2-7, with D possibly being TRBD1 (5 bases). V was trimmed by 1 base and J by 4 bases, leaving 14 bases between them. The CDR3 runs 15 residues. Germline CDR1 is SGHTA and CDR2 is FQGNSA. Partial CDR3 DNA: TGTGCCAGCAGCTTAGGGGGCCGTGAGAGTTACGAG. It encodes CASSLGGRESYE. The whole CDR3 is CASSLGGRESYEQYF. Full variable domain (remainder filled in from reference TRBV7-2 and TRBJ2-7): GAGVSQSPSNKVTEKGKDVELRCDPISGHTALYWYRQSLGQGLEFLIYFQGNSAPDKSGLPSDRFSAERTGGSVSTLTIQRTQQEDSAVYLCASSLGGRESYEQYFGPGTRLTVT.

This clone has ten or more counts. The sequence runs out 3 residues before the end of the CDR3; the remainder is reconstructed from the germline J gene. V usage is TRBV4-1 and J usage is TRBJ2-7; TRBD2 matches at 8 bases. Germline V gene sequence: CDR1 MGHRA, CDR2 YSYEKL. V trimming: 0 bases; J trimming: 2 bases; junction bases outside the gene matches: 6. CDR3 length: 16 amino acids. CDR3 bases read: TGCGCCAGCAGCCAAGAAAGCGGGAGTAGGACCTACGAG. This encodes CASSQESGSRTYE. The CDR3, in full, reads CASSQESGSRTYEQYF.

In this sample, this clone turned up many times. Read coverage stops 3 residues before the CDR3 terminus; the germline J gene supplies the remainder. V usage is TRBV18 and J usage is TRBJ2-7; D gene ambiguous. Germline CDR1 is KGHSH and CDR2 is LQKENI. Between the trimmed V and J ends, which lost 4 bases and 5 bases, there was a span of 12 bases. The CDR3 extends over 13 amino acids. The part of the CDR3 DNA that was read is TGTGCCAGCTCACGCCCCCCCACAGACGAG. Residues: CASSRPPTDE. In full, the CDR3 is CASSRPPTDEQYF.

This clone was found many times. The observed sequence ends 3 residues before the CDR3 terminus, with the missing tail filled in from the germline J gene. The V and J genes are TRBV7-9 and TRBJ2-5; D possibly corresponds to TRBD2 (6 bases). CDR3 length: 15 amino acids. CDR1 is SEHNR, CDR2 FQNEAQ, per germline (reference sequence). Trimming removed 6 bases from V and 2 bases from J, with 16 bases in between. This CDR3 is CASSLAFGIQETQYF. CDR3 DNA (partial): TGTGCCAGCAGTCTAGCGTTCGGGATACAAGAGACC.

This clone was detected ten times or more. The read stops 3 residues short of the end of the CDR3; the missing end is completed from the germline J gene. The chain recombines TRBV12-3 or TRBV12-4 with TRBJ2-5; D is ambiguous. The CDR3 covers 13 residues. Trimming left V 6 bases short and J 2 bases short, with 10 bases between. The sequenced CDR3 bases are TGTGCCAGCAGAACTAACTGGCAAGAGACC. It codes for CASRTNWQET. The whole CDR3 sequence reads CASRTNWQETQYF.

This clone has ten or more counts. The read terminates 3 residues before the CDR3 end, so the remaining end is supplied by the germline J gene. The chain combines TRBV28 with TRBJ2-4; 7 nucleotides line up with TRBD1. V lost 1 base and J lost 7; bases outside the gene matches: 10. This CDR3 spans 16 amino acids. Germline CDR1 reads MDHEN; CDR2 reads SYDVKM. The CDR3 bases that were read are TGTGCCAGCAGTTTATATTCCGGGACAGTAATTAACATT. This gives the protein CASSLYSGTVINI. The entire CDR3 is CASSLYSGTVINIQYF. The full variable domain, completed using reference TRBV28 and TRBJ2-4, is DVKVTQSSRYLVKRTGEKVFLECVQDMDHENMFWYRQDPGLGLRLIYFSYDVKMKEKGDIPEGYSVSREKKERFSLILESASTNQTSMYLCASSLYSGTVINIQYFGAGTRLSVL.

This clone was seen at least ten times. The read halts 3 residues ahead of the CDR3 end, with the missing end drawn from the germline J gene. The chain combines TRBV5-1 with TRBJ2-3; D possibly corresponds to TRBD1 (5 bases). Trimming stripped 0 bases from V and 2 bases from J, with 16 bases between. The CDR3 totals 17 residues. From germline, CDR1 is SGHRS and CDR2 YFSETQ. CDR3 DNA (partial): TGCGCCAGCAGCTTGGATGCGGCAGGGTTCGTCACAGATACG. It is translated as CASSLDAAGFVTDT. The entire CDR3 protein is CASSLDAAGFVTDTQYF.

The table lists this clone with many counts. The CDR3 is cut off 3 residues early in the read; its end comes from the germline J gene. The chain couples TRBV5-1 to TRBJ1-2; 8 nucleotides line up with TRBD1. Germline V lookup: CDR1 SGHRS, CDR2 YFSETQ. There are 12 residues in the CDR3. V shed 4 bases, J shed 4 bases, and the junction held 0 bases outside the gene matches. CDR3 residues: CASSTGGYGYTF. The DNA read from the CDR3 is TGCGCCAGCAGCACAGGGGGCTATGGC.

This clone was counted only a few times. The CDR3 goes on 3 residues after the read ends, and that part is filled in from the germline J gene. The chain couples TRBV27 to TRBJ2-5; the match to TRBD2 covers 12 bases. CDR1 and CDR2 (germline): MNHEY, SMNVEV (reference sequence). The CDR3 runs to 15 residues. V was pared by 6 bases and J by 2 bases, with 4 bases of the junction left unmatched. The sequenced part of the CDR3 DNA is TGTGCCAGCAGCTCACTAGCGGGAGGACAAGAGACC. Protein sequence: CASSSLAGGQET. The CDR3 as a whole reads CASSSLAGGQETQYF.

This clone has ten or more counts. The read ends 3 residues before the CDR3 terminus; that terminus is restored from the germline J gene. The chain has TRBV7-6 and TRBJ2-5; 9 bases agree with TRBD1. V lost 1 base to trimming and J lost 5 bases; unmatched junction nucleotides: 5. The germline CDR1 and CDR2 sequences are SGHVS and FNYEAQ. This CDR3 is built from 15 residues. The CDR3 loop is CASSLVGQGKETQYF. The sequenced CDR3 bases are TGTGCCAGCAGCTTAGTGGGACAGGGCAAGGAGACC.

This clone showed up many times. Read data end 3 residues before the CDR3 end; the end is taken from the germline J gene. The rearrangement uses TRBV5-6 and TRBJ2-5; D may correspond to TRBD1 or TRBD2 (5 bases each). V lost 7 bases, J lost 4 bases, and 11 bases lay in between. Germline V gives CDR1 SGHDT, CDR2 YYEEEE. This CDR3 has 12 amino acids. CDR3 amino acids: CASRGAGETQYF. CDR3 DNA (partial): TGTGCCAGCCGAGGGGCAGGAGAGACC.

This clone was seen ten or more times. The read terminates 3 residues before the CDR3 end, so the remaining end is supplied by the germline J gene. The rearrangement uses TRBV6-2 or TRBV6-3 and TRBJ2-1; TRBD2 might be the D (5 bases). CDR3 length equals 12 residues. Germline V CDR1 and CDR2: MNHEY, SVGEGT. V gave up 4 bases and J gave up 4 bases, with 5 bases separating them. CDR3 DNA, as far as it was read: TGTGCCAGCAGTTCGGGGTACAATGAG. Its translation: CASSSGYNE. The full CDR3 sequence reads CASSSGYNEQFF.

This clone appeared many times. CDR3 loop: CSAPARKGFLTDTQYF. The DNA read from the CDR3 is TGCAGTGCTCCCGCCCGTAAGGGTTTCCTAACAGATACG. V is TRBV20-1 and J is TRBJ2-3; D is ambiguous. The CDR3 end falls 3 residues outside the read, so it is completed with the germline J gene. The CDR3 is made up of 16 amino acids. Per germline, CDR1 DFQATT and CDR2 SNEGSKA (reference sequence). Trimming took off 5 bases at V and 3 bases at J, with 21 bases between the two ends.

Ten or more counts support this clone. Coverage ceases 3 residues before the CDR3 finishes, and the germline J gene fills in the end. The chain couples TRBV4-1 to TRBJ2-5; 10 bases are shared with TRBD2. The V and J ends lost 0 bases and 4 bases, in that order; junction bases with no gene match: 8. Germline V gives CDR1 MGHRA, CDR2 YSYEKL. The CDR3 is 17 residues long. The covered CDR3 bases are TGCGCCAGCAGCCAAGATCGGGCTAGCGGGAGCGGAGAGACC. This codes for CASSQDRASGSGET. The whole CDR3 is CASSQDRASGSGETQYF.

This clone was seen a few times. Read sequence stops 3 residues before the CDR3 end, and the germline J gene provides the missing end. The chain couples TRBV7-9 to TRBJ2-5; 11 positions match TRBD2. The trim removed 6 bases at V and 2 bases at J, leaving 2 bases unmatched. The V gene's germline CDR1 is SEHNR and CDR2 FQNEAQ (reference sequence). There are 14 residues in the CDR3. This CDR3 reads CASRPSGGQETQYF. The CDR3 bases that were read are TGTGCCAGCAGGCCTAGCGGGGGGCAAGAGACC.

This clone occurred many times. The read stops 3 residues short of the end of the CDR3; the missing end is completed from the germline J gene. J is TRBJ1-5 and V is TRBV2; D perhaps matches TRBD1 (5 bases). The CDR3 has 14 amino acids. Germline loops: CDR1 SNHLY, CDR2 FYNNEI. Trimming removed 3 bases at V and 7 bases at J, with 13 bases between. The CDR3 sequence: CASSDAGGRQPQHF. The DNA read from the CDR3 is TGTGCCAGCAGTGACGCGGGGGGTAGGCAGCCC.

This clone was observed many times. The sequenced fragment ends 3 residues before the CDR3 boundary, so the rest is inferred from the germline J gene. The chain is built from TRBV7-3 and TRBJ1-6; D is uncertain. This CDR3 is built from 13 residues. Germline V CDR1 and CDR2: SGHTA, FQGTGA. Between the trimmed V and J ends, which lost 1 base and 8 bases, there was a span of 6 bases. The CDR3 bases that were read are TGTGCCAGCAGCTTAAGTAGGGATTCACCC. Translating gives CASSLSRDSP. The entire CDR3 protein is CASSLSRDSPLHF.